This T cell receptor beta chain comes out of a study of beta chain features in type 1 diabetes. Expressed TCRB transcripts were sequenced because the isolated RNA had all been reverse transcribed beforehand. Only in-frame clones appear in the TCRdb table, and some are missing; sequencing was by immunoSEQ multiplex PCR. The sample lists roughly 400,000 clones, about 14% seen once, with 0.019% in the top ten. This clone was counted only a few times. The antigen remains unidentified. V was trimmed by 1 base and J by 9 bases, leaving 6 bases between them. The germline CDR1 and CDR2 sequences are SGHAT and FQNNGV. There are 11 residues in the CDR3. Whole-study findings and limits: Patients' naive, central memory and Treg TCRB repertoires seemed closer to one another than those of healthy donors. Patients with type 1 diabetes showed fewer VDJ junction insertions and more deletions.

CD4+ naive, central memory, regulatory and stem cell-like memory subsets were isolated by sorting on CD45RO/CCR7/CD25/CD127/CD95/CD27. The chain joins TRBV11-2 to TRBJ2-5, with no clear D. The sequenced material came from naive CD4+ T cells from blood. This receptor was taken from a woman aged 18 to 35 in good health. CDR3 residues: CASSLVASQYF. The CDR3 region has the DNA TGTGCCAGCAGCTTAGTAGCTTCCCAGTACTTC.